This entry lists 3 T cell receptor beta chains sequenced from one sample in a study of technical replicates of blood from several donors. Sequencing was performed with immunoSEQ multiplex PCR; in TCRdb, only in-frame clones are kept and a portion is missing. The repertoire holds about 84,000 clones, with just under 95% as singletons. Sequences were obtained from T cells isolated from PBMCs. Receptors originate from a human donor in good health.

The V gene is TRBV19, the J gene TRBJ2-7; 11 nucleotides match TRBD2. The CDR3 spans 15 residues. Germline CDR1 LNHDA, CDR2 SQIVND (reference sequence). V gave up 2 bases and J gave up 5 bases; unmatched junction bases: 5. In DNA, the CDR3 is TGTGCCAGTAGTATAACTAGCGGGAGTATCAACGAGCAGTACTTC. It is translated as CASSITSGSINEQYF.

The CDR3 spells CASSLKGPGLAGYNEQFF. CDR3 bases: TGTGCCAGCAGCTTAAAAGGCCCGGGACTAGCGGGGTACAATGAGCAGTTCTTC. The chain has TRBV7-9 and TRBJ2-1, with 13 bases that match TRBD2. With V trimmed by 2 bases and J by 4 bases, 8 bases remained unmatched. CDR1 and CDR2 (germline): SEHNR, FQNEAQ (reference sequence). This CDR3 contains 18 residues.

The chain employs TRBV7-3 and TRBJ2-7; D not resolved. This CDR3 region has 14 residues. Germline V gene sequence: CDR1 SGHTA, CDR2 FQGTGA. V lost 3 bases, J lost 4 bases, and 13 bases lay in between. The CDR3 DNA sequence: TGTGCCAGCAGCTTTTGGCAGGCTCCTTACGAGCAGTACTTC. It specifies CASSFWQAPYEQYF.